The source of this T cell receptor (beta chain) is a study of cytotoxic CD8 clonotypes in ibrutinib-treated CLL. Looked up from germline, CDR1 is SQVTM and CDR2 is ANQGSEA. The CDR3 is 15 amino acids. Losses at the gene ends were 4 bases for V and 1 base for J; bases not matched to a gene: 9. Here immunoSEQ multiplex PCR was the method, and the copy in TCRdb shows in-frame clones only, minus some. The sample yields approximately 100,000 clones, 58% seen once. The rearrangement uses TRBV29-1 and TRBJ1-1; 7 bases map to TRBD1. This specimen was PBMCs, taken after 24 months of ibrutinib treatment. The sequence was obtained from a human donor with chronic lymphocytic leukemia. CDR3 DNA: TGCAGCGTTGTGTCCTTGACAGGGAGGAACACTGAAGCTTTCTTT. Protein sequence: CSVVSLTGRNTEAFF.